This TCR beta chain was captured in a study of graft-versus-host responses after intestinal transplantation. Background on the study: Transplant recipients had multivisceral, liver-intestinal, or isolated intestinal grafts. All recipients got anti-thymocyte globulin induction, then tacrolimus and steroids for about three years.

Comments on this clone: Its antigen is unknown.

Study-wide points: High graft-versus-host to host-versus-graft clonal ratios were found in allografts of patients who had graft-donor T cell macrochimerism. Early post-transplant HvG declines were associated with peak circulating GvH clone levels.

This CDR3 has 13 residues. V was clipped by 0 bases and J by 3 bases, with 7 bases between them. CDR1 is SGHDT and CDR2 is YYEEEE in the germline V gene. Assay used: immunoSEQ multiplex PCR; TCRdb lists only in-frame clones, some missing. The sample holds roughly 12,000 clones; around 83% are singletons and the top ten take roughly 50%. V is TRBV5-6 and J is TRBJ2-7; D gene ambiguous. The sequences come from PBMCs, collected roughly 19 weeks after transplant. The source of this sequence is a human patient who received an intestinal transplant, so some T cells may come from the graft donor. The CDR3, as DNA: TGTGCCAGCAGCTTGGGCGGTCTCTACGAGCAGTACTTC. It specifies CASSLGGLYEQYF.